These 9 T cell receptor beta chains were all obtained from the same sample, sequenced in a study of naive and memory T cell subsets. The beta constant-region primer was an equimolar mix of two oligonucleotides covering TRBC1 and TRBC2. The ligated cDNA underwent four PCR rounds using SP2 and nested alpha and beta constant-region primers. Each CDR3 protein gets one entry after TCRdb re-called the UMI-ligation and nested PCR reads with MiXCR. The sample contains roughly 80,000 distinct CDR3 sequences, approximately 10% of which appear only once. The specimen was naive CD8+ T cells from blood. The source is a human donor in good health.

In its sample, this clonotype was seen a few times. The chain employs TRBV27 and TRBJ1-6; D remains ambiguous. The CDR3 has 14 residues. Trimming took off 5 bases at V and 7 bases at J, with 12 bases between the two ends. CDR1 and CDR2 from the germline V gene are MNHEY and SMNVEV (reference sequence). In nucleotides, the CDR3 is TGTGCCAGCAGTCCTTTTGCGGGAAATTCACCCCTCCACTTT. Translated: CASSPFAGNSPLHF.

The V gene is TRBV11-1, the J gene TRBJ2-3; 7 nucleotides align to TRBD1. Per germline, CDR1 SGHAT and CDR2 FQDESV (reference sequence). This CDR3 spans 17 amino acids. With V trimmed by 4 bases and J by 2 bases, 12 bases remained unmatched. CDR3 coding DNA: TGTGCCAGCAGCTCACCGGTTACACAGGGGTCCACAGATACGCAGTATTTT. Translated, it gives CASSSPVTQGSTDTQYF. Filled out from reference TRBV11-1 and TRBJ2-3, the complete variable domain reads EAEVAQSPRYKITEKSQAVAFWCDPISGHATLYWYRQILGQGPELLVQFQDESVVDDSQLPKDRFSAERLKGVDSTLKIQPAELGDSAMYLCASSSPVTQGSTDTQYFGPGTRLTVL.

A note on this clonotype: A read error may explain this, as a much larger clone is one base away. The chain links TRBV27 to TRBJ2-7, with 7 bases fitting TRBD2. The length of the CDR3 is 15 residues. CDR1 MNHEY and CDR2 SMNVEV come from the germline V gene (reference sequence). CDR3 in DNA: TGTGCCATCAGTACCCAGAGCGGGGTCCGGAACGAGCAGTACTTC. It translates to CAISTQSGVRNEQYF.

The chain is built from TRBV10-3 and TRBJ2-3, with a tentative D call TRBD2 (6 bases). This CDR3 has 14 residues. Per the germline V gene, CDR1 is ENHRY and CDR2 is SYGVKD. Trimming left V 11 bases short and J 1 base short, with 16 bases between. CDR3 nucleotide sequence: TGTGCCTCCCGGGACTCACCACGCACAGATACGCAGTATTTT. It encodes CASRDSPRTDTQYF.

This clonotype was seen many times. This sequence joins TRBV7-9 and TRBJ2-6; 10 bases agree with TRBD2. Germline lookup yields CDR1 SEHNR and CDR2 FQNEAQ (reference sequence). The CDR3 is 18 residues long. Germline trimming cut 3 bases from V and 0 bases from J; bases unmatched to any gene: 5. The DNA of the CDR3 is TGTGCCAGCAGCTTGTTCGGACTAGCGGACTCTGGGGCCAACGTCCTGACTTTC. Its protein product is CASSLFGLADSGANVLTF.

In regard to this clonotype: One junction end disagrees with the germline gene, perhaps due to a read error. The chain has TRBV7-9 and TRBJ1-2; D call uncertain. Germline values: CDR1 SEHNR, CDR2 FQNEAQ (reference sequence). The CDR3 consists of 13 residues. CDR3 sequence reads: CASSADGDYGYTF. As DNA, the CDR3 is TGCGCCAGCAGCGCAGACGGCGACTATGGCTACACCTTC.

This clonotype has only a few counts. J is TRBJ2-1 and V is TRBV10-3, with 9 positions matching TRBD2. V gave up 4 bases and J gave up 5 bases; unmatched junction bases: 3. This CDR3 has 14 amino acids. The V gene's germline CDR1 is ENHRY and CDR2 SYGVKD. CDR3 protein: CAISAAGGNNEQFF. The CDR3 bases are TGTGCCATCAGTGCCGCGGGAGGGAACAATGAGCAGTTCTTC.

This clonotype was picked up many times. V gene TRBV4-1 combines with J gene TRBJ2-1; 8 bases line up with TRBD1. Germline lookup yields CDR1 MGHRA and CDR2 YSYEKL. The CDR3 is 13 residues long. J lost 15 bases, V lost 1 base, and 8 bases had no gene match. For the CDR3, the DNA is TGCGCCAGCAGCCAAGTTGACAGGGGTCAAGGGTTCTTC. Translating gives CASSQVDRGQGFF.

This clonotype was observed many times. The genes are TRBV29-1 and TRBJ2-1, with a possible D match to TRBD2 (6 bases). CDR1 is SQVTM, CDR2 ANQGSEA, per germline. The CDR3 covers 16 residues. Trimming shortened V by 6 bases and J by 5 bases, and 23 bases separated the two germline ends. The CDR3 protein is CSVLGGTGTYHNEQFF. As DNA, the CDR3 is TGCAGCGTCCTCGGGGGAACCGGGACCTATCACAATGAGCAGTTCTTC.